One and the same sample provided the 21 T cell receptor beta chains below, sequenced in a study of cytomegalovirus exposure and HLA in healthy donors. TCRdb's copy holds only in-frame clones and misses some; the assay was immunoSEQ multiplex PCR. Of around 150,000 clones listed, about 90% were seen once; the top ten hold approximately 3%. The sample comprised PBMCs. All receptors come from a woman between 18 and 30 years old in good health and CMV-seropositive.

V and J are TRBV20-1 and TRBJ1-1; 9 nucleotides match TRBD1. CDR3 length equals 11 residues. CDR1 and CDR2 (germline): DFQATT, SNEGSKA (reference sequence). The CDR3 nucleotides read TGCAGGACAGGGGGAGGTACTGAAGCTTTCTTT. It specifies CRTGGGTEAFF.

In this sample, this clone turned up once. The chain combines TRBV4-3 with TRBJ1-2, with D possibly TRBD1 on 6 matching bases. V was pared by 1 base and J by 0 bases, with 9 bases between. The CDR3 is 15 amino acids. Germline V gives CDR1 LGHNA, CDR2 YSLEER. CDR3 sequence (DNA): TGCGCCAGCAGCCAAGTCAGGACAGCTAACTATGGCTACACCTTC. It is translated as CASSQVRTANYGYTF.

The chain uses TRBV18 and TRBJ2-7; TRBD1 agrees at 12 bases. CDR1 and CDR2 (germline): KGHSH, LQKENI. The CDR3 totals 18 residues. Trimming cost V 4 bases and J 0 bases; bases outside gene matches: 10. The CDR3 spells CASSRRDRGRGSSYEQYF. The CDR3 region has the DNA TGTGCCAGCTCACGCCGGGACAGGGGGCGGGGGAGCTCCTACGAGCAGTACTTC.

This chain links TRBV27 with TRBJ1-6; possibly TRBD1 for D (6 bases). Germline V gene data show CDR1 as MNHEY and CDR2 as SMNVEV (reference sequence). The CDR3 has 15 residues. The ends were cut back, 5 bases at V and 9 bases at J, with 17 bases in the middle. CDR3 sequence reads: CASSLLEQGFSPLHF. The CDR3 nucleotides are TGTGCCAGCAGTCTCCTGGAGCAGGGGTTTTCACCCCTCCACTTT.

The rearrangement uses TRBV11-1 and TRBJ2-3; 11 bases are shared with TRBD1. This CDR3 region has 17 residues. Per germline, CDR1 SGHAT and CDR2 FQDESV (reference sequence). V lost 7 bases, J lost 4 bases, and 13 bases stayed unmatched. In DNA form, the CDR3 reads TGTGCCAGCAAAGTTTCCTCGGGACAGGGGGGAGCAGATACGCAGTATTTT. This translates into CASKVSSGQGGADTQYF.

This rearrangement joins TRBV5-4 to TRBJ1-5; TRBD1 matches 7 bases. The CDR3 is 15 amino acids. The germline CDR1 and CDR2 sequences are SGHNT and YYREEE (reference sequence). Trimming at V came to 3 bases and at J to 1 base, leaving 4 bases not matched to a gene. The CDR3 is CASSSGQASNQPQHF. CDR3 DNA sequence: TGTGCCAGCAGCTCCGGACAGGCCAGCAATCAGCCCCAGCATTTT.

Turning to this clone: Other DNA sequences from this sample encode an identical CDR3 as well. The V call is TRBV18, the J call TRBJ2-1; 7 bases match TRBD1. Germline CDR1 KGHSH, CDR2 LQKENI. Trimming at V came to 1 base and at J to 8 bases, leaving 5 bases not matched to a gene. The CDR3 runs to 14 residues. CDR3 residues: CASSPRQGVDEQFF. CDR3 sequence (DNA): TGTGCCAGCTCACCACGGCAGGGGGTCGATGAGCAGTTCTTC.

The chain recombines TRBV13 with TRBJ1-1, with a tentative D call TRBD1 (5 bases). From germline, CDR1 is PRHDT and CDR2 FYEKMQ (reference sequence). The CDR3 is 13 amino acids. Trimming removed 7 bases at V and 12 bases at J, with 21 bases between. The CDR3 protein is CASTSGGAGSPFF. CDR3 DNA: TGTGCCAGCACCTCCGGGGGTGCCGGATCACCTTTCTTT.

The chain carries TRBV9 and TRBJ2-5, with D maybe TRBD2 (6 bases). The germline CDR1 and CDR2 sequences are SGDLS and YYNGEE. Trimming removed 2 bases from V and 5 bases from J, with 19 bases in between. The CDR3 has 16 residues. The CDR3 sequence: CASSVGLAPKVETQYF. The CDR3 coding sequence is TGTGCCAGCAGCGTTGGGCTAGCGCCAAAGGTGGAGACCCAGTACTTC.

The CDR3: CASSQGGTIYF. As DNA, the CDR3 is TGTGCCAGCAGTCAGGGGGGCACCATATATTTT. This chain links TRBV5-6 with TRBJ1-3; TRBD1 matches at 7 bases. This CDR3 contains 11 residues. The germline V gene encodes CDR1 SGHDT and CDR2 YYEEEE. With 5 bases clipped from V and 9 bases from J, the junction kept 2 bases outside the gene matches.

This clone appeared once. The chain recombines TRBV9 with TRBJ1-2; 9 positions agree with TRBD1. The CDR3 covers 15 residues. Per germline, CDR1 SGDLS and CDR2 YYNGEE. V lost 3 bases, J lost 6 bases, and 9 bases stayed unmatched. The CDR3 spells CASSGDGQGRHGYTF. The CDR3 coding sequence is TGTGCCAGCAGCGGGGACGGACAGGGGCGACATGGCTACACCTTC.

The chain carries TRBV27 and TRBJ2-5; 7 nucleotides agree with TRBD1. The J call may not be correct, given that the DNA end is closer to TRBJ2-7. In germline, CDR1 is MNHEY, CDR2 SMNVEV (reference sequence). This CDR3 contains 12 residues. The CDR3 DNA follows: TGTGCCACCGGGGACAGCCCCTACGAGCAGTACTTC. Protein: CATGDSPYEQYF.

This sequence joins TRBV6-1 and TRBJ2-5, with a tentative D call TRBD2 (6 bases). This CDR3 spans 14 amino acids. V lost 6 bases to trimming and J lost 4 bases, with 15 bases between them. Germline V CDR1 and CDR2: MNHNS, SASEGT. The DNA for the CDR3 is TGTGCCAGCAGGATGGCGGGATCAGGAGAGACCCAGTACTTC. Its translation is CASRMAGSGETQYF.

The V and J genes are TRBV7-2 and TRBJ2-5; a weak D match, TRBD1 (5 bases). The V end was cut by 8 bases, the J end by 5 bases, with 15 bases between. The CDR3 contains 13 residues. CDR1 and CDR2 (germline): SGHTA, FQGNSA. The DNA for the CDR3 is TGTGCCAGCGGCCCAGGGTTTCTGGAGACCCAGTACTTC. It specifies CASGPGFLETQYF.

The chain has TRBV21-1 and TRBJ2-7; the table's TRBD1 call for D was not verified on the DNA. TRBV21-1 is termed a pseudogene. The CDR3 contains 16 residues. As DNA, the CDR3 is TGTGCCAGCAGACCGGACAGGGCGATAAAGATTTACGAGCAGTACTTC. Translated: CASRPDRAIKIYEQYF.

This chain connects TRBV11-2 to TRBJ2-5, with D perhaps matching TRBD1 (6 bases). In germline, CDR1 is SGHAT, CDR2 FQNNGV. V was cut by 2 bases and J by 3 bases, with 7 bases left in between. There are 13 residues in the CDR3. The CDR3 spells CASSLYREETQYF. CDR3 nucleotide sequence: TGTGCCAGCAGCTTATACAGGGAAGAGACCCAGTACTTC.

The chain couples TRBV19 to TRBJ2-1, with 8 bases that match TRBD2. V lost 4 bases and J lost 9; bases outside the gene matches: 20. In germline, CDR1 is LNHDA, CDR2 SQIVND (reference sequence). The CDR3 is made up of 18 amino acids. CDR3 sequence: CASSTLGLGREGQGEQFF. The CDR3 DNA reads TGTGCCAGTAGTACCCTAGGACTAGGTCGGGAGGGCCAAGGTGAGCAGTTCTTC.

The chain uses TRBV27 and TRBJ2-7; D perhaps matches TRBD2 (5 bases). Trimming took 5 bases from V and 5 from J, leaving 16 bases between them. Germline CDR1 MNHEY, CDR2 SMNVEV (reference sequence). The CDR3 covers 14 residues. DNA of the CDR3: TGTGCCAGCAGTCTCTCGGGGTCCGGGAACGAGCAGTACTTC. It encodes CASSLSGSGNEQYF.

The J gene is TRBJ2-2, the V gene TRBV29-1; 7 positions agree with TRBD2. Germline CDR1 reads SQVTM; CDR2 reads ANQGSEA. Trimming took 6 bases from V and 2 from J; bases not matched to a gene: 3. The CDR3 extends over 13 amino acids. For the CDR3, the DNA is TGCAGCGTAGCGGGACTTAACACCGGGGAGCTGTTTTTT. It specifies CSVAGLNTGELFF.

In the case of this clone: The germline gene is not matched at one end of the junction; a read error may be the cause. The chain uses TRBV10-3 and TRBJ2-7; D is possibly TRBD1 (6 bases). CDR1 and CDR2 (germline): ENHRY, SYGVKD. The CDR3 runs 17 residues. CDR3 nucleotide sequence: TGTGCCAGCAGTGAAGGTACAGGGACGATAGACTCCTACGAGCAGTACTTC. Residues: CASSEGTGTIDSYEQYF.

The V call is TRBV18, the J call TRBJ2-7; D may be TRBD1 (6 bases). Germline V gene data show CDR1 as KGHSH and CDR2 as LQKENI. The CDR3 extends over 12 amino acids. V lost 6 bases to trimming and J lost 1 base, with 7 bases between them. CDR3 protein: CASSTGSYEQYF. In DNA form, the CDR3 reads TGTGCCAGCTCGACAGGATCCTACGAGCAGTACTTC. Full variable domain (outside the CDR3, taken from reference TRBV18 and TRBJ2-7): NAGVMQNPRHLVRRRGQEARLRCSPMKGHSHVYWYRQLPEEGLKFMVYLQKENIIDESGMPKERFSAEFPKEGPSILRIQQVVRGDSAAYFCASSTGSYEQYFGPGTRLTVT.